This entry describes one TCR beta chain. Its antigen is not identified. Every sampled donor was Caucasian and healthy. This entry comes from a study of identical twins. Study-wide results and limits: Cross-sectional statistical analysis, not tracking of the same donors, underpinned the conclusions.

A universal primer site was added by template switching, and unique molecular identifiers were carried by the cDNA. TCRdb fed the 5' RACE reads into MiXCR, producing one record per CDR3 protein. The sample has 450,000 or so distinct CDR3 sequences, about a fifth seen once. The TCR comes from a man aged 50-60 years in good health. Sequencing was performed on naive T cells sorted from blood.

CDR3 amino acids: CASSPGSEIAKNIQYF. CDR3 coding DNA: TGTGCCAGCAGTCCGGGTAGCGAGATAGCCAAAAACATTCAGTACTTC. The chain carries TRBV6-1 and TRBJ2-4; possibly TRBD2 for D (5 bases). The CDR3 consists of 16 residues. The germline V and J ends were trimmed by 5 bases and 0 bases, with 14 bases remaining between them. CDR1 and CDR2 from the germline V gene are MNHNS and SASEGT.